This T cell receptor beta chain was sequenced during a study of blood T cells in healthy people across ages. The CDR3 is 16 residues long. Germline V gene data show CDR1 as SGHRS and CDR2 as YFSETQ. V lost 8 bases and J lost 1, with 22 bases in between. Next came a second PCR, run for about 7 to 11 cycles, which used a sample-barcoded 5' primer along with a J-beta primer mix. All samples yielded 2.5 million or more CDR3-containing paired-end reads. TCRdb processed the 5' RACE reads anew with MiXCR; each CDR3 protein has one entry. The data hold fewer than 2 million distinct CDR3 sequences, with 35% to 50% observed a single time.

Sequencing was done on a sample of blood. The V and J genes are TRBV5-1 and TRBJ2-7; the D gene could be TRBD1 or TRBD2 (5 bases each). The sequence derives from a human donor in good health. The CDR3 sequence is CASSLGLGVLSYEQYF. As DNA, the CDR3 is TGCGCCAGTTCCCTCGGCCTGGGGGTTTTATCCTACGAGCAGTACTTC.